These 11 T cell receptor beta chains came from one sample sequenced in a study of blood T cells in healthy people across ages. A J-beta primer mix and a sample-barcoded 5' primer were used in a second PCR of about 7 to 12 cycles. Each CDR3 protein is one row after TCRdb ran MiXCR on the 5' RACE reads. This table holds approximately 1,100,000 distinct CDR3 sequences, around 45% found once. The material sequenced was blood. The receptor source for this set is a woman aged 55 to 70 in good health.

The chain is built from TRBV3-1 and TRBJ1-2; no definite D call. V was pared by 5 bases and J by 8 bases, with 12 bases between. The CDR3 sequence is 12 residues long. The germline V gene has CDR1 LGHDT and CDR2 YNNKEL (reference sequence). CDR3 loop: CASSYLDGGYTF. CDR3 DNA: TGTGCCAGCAGCTACTTGGACGGGGGCTACACCTTC.

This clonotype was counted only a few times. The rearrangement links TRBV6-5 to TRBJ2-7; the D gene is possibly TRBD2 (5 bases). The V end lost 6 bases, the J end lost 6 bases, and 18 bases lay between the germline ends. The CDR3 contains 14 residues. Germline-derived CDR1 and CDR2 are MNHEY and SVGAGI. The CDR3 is CASSRTPDSVEQYF. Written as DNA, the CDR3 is TGTGCCAGCAGCCGAACCCCGGACTCAGTCGAGCAGTACTTC.

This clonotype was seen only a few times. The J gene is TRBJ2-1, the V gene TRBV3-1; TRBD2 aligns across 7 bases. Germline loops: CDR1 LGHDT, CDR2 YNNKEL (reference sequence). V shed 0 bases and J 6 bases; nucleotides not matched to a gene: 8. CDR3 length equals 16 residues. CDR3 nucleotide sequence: TGTGCCAGCAGCCAAGATCTATCGGCTAGCGGCAATGAGCAGTTCTTC. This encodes CASSQDLSASGNEQFF.

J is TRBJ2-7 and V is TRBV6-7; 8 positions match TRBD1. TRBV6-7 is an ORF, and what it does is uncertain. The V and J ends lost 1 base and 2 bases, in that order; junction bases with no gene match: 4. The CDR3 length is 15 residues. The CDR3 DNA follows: TGTGCCAGCAGTTACTGGACAGGGCTAACCTACGAGCAGTACTTC. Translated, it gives CASSYWTGLTYEQYF.

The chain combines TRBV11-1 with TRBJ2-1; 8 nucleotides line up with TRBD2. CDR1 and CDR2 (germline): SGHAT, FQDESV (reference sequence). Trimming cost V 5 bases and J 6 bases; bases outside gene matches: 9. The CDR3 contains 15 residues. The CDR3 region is CASSLVSGGGNEQFF. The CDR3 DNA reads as TGTGCCAGCAGCCTAGTAAGCGGGGGTGGCAATGAGCAGTTCTTC.

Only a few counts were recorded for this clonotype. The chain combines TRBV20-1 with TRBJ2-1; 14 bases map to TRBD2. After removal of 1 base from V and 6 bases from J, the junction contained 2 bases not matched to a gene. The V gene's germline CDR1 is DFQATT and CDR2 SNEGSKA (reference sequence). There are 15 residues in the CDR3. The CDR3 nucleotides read TGCAGTGCTAGAGGGACTAGCGGGAGGTTCAATGAGCAGTTCTTC. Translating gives CSARGTSGRFNEQFF.

CDR3 nucleotide sequence: TGTGCCAGCAGCCAAGTCAGTTACCACGAGCAGTACTTC. It specifies CASSQVSYHEQYF. The V and J genes are TRBV14 and TRBJ2-7; D remains ambiguous. The germline CDR1 and CDR2 sequences are SGHDN and FVKESK. The CDR3 spans 13 residues. Trimming pared 1 base from V and 5 bases from J, leaving 9 bases between. The entire variable domain, with the rest obtained from reference TRBV14 and TRBJ2-7, is as follows: EAGVTQFPSHSVIEKGQTVTLRCDPISGHDNLYWYRRVMGKEIKFLLHFVKESKQDESGMPNNRFLAERTGGTYSTLKVQPAELEDSGVYFCASSQVSYHEQYFGPGTRLTVT.

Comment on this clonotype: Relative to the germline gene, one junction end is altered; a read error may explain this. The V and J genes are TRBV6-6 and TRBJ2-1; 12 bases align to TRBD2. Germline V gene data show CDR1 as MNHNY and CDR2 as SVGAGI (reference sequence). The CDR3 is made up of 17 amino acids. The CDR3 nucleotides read TGTGCCAGCAGTCACTCGACTAGCGGGAGCATCTACAATGAGCAGTTCTTC. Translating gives CASSHSTSGSIYNEQFF.

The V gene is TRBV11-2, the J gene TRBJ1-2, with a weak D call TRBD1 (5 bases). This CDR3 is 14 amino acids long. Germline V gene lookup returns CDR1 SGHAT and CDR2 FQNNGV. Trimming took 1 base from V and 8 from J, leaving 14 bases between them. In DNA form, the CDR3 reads TGTGCCAGCAGCTTAGCATGGTTGGGGGACGGCTACACCTTC. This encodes CASSLAWLGDGYTF. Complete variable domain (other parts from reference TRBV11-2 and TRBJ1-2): EAGVAQSPRYKIIEKRQSVAFWCNPISGHATLYWYQQILGQGPKLLIQFQNNGVVDDSQLPKDRFSAERLKGVDSTLKIQPAKLEDSAVYLCASSLAWLGDGYTFGSGTRLTVV.

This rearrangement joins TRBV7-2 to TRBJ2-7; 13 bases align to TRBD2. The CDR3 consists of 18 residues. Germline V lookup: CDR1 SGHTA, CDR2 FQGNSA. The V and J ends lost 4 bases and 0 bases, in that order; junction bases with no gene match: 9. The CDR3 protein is CASSSAGTSGASSYEQYF. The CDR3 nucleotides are TGTGCCAGCAGCTCAGCCGGGACTAGCGGGGCGAGCTCCTACGAGCAGTACTTC.

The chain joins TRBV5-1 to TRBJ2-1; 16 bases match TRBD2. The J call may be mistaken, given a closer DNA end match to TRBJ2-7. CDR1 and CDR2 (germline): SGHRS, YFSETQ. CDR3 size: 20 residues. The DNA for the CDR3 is TGCGCCAGCAGCTGGATGGGACTAGCGGGAGGGATGGAAACCTACAATGAGCAGTACTTC. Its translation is CASSWMGLAGGMETYNEQYF.